The next 9 T cell receptor beta chains were all read from a single sample in a study of cytomegalovirus exposure and HLA in healthy donors. The PCR ran on 60 Vbeta and 13 Jbeta primers. TCRdb keeps only in-frame clones here, not all; method: immunoSEQ multiplex PCR. Altogether about 96,000 clones are present, under 85% being singletons, with the ten largest covering roughly 14%. Sequenced material: PBMCs. These receptor sequences come from a woman in her seventies in good health and CMV-seropositive.

The chain is built from TRBV30 and TRBJ1-1; maybe TRBD1 (5 bases). In germline, CDR1 is GTSNPN, CDR2 SVGIG (reference sequence). This CDR3 region has 14 residues. V gave up 2 bases and J gave up 5 bases, with 15 bases separating them. DNA of the CDR3: TGTGCCTGGAGTCGCCCAGGGTTAGAAACTGAAGCTTTCTTT. It specifies CAWSRPGLETEAFF.

The chain couples TRBV14 to TRBJ2-3; a possible D gene is TRBD1 (6 bases). Germline V CDR1 and CDR2: SGHDN, FVKESK. The CDR3 extends over 12 amino acids. V was trimmed by 6 bases and J by 6 bases, leaving 10 bases between them. The CDR3 region has the DNA TGTGCCAGCAGACAGGGCGCGGATACGCAGTATTTT. It is translated as CASRQGADTQYF.

The rearrangement links TRBV19 to TRBJ1-1; 11 bases line up with TRBD1. Germline trimming cut 2 bases from V and 5 bases from J; bases unmatched to any gene: 10. Germline V gives CDR1 LNHDA, CDR2 SQIVND (reference sequence). The CDR3 is 17 amino acids. The CDR3 reads CASSITGGQGVETEAFF. Written as DNA, the CDR3 is TGTGCCAGTAGTATAACCGGGGGACAGGGGGTGGAAACTGAAGCTTTCTTT.

The chain carries TRBV7-2 and TRBJ1-5; the D gene is possibly TRBD1 (6 bases). Germline V gives CDR1 SGHTA, CDR2 FQGNSA. The CDR3 has 15 residues. Trimming took 3 bases from V and 4 from J, leaving 13 bases between them. In DNA, the CDR3 is TGTGCCAGCAGCTTGGGGGCTACGTGGAATCAGCCCCAGCATTTT. Its protein is CASSLGATWNQPQHF.

The chain has TRBV18 and TRBJ2-3; 9 bases fit TRBD1. The V gene end was trimmed by 8 bases and the J gene end by 2 bases; junction bases not matched to a gene: 5. CDR1 and CDR2 (germline): KGHSH, LQKENI. The CDR3 is 14 amino acids. Here the CDR3 reads CASHRQGDTDTQYF. The CDR3 nucleotides are TGTGCCAGCCACCGACAGGGGGACACAGATACGCAGTATTTT.

The chain has TRBV7-8 and TRBJ2-7, with a weak D call TRBD1 (6 bases). Germline CDR1 is SGHVS and CDR2 is FQNEAQ. This CDR3 has 14 residues. V was cut by 6 bases and J by 5 bases, with 17 bases left in between. CDR3 coding DNA: TGTGCCAGCAGGGAGGTTTGGGGGCGCGACGAGCAGTACTTC. Translating it yields CASREVWGRDEQYF.

The count of this clone is one. This chain connects TRBV14 to TRBJ2-2; the D is unclear. This CDR3 is 13 amino acids long. Germline loops: CDR1 SGHDN, CDR2 FVKESK. V gave up 1 base and J gave up 7 bases, with 7 bases separating them. This CDR3 is CASSQAFVGELFF. DNA of the CDR3: TGTGCCAGCAGCCAAGCGTTTGTCGGGGAGCTGTTTTTT.

This clone was found once. The genes are TRBV7-2 and TRBJ2-7, with 9 nucleotides matching TRBD2. Per the germline V gene, CDR1 is SGHTA and CDR2 is FQGNSA. V lost 5 bases to trimming and J lost 6 bases; unmatched junction nucleotides: 8. The CDR3 is 14 amino acids. This CDR3 reads CASSNSGGPREQYF. CDR3 coding DNA: TGTGCCAGCAGCAATAGCGGGGGCCCCCGCGAGCAGTACTTC. The full variable domain, with the rest looked up from reference TRBV7-2 and TRBJ2-7, is GAGVSQSPSNKVTEKGKDVELRCDPISGHTALYWYRQSLGQGLEFLIYFQGNSAPDKSGLPSDRFSAERTGGSVSTLTIQRTQQEDSAVYLCASSNSGGPREQYFGPGTRLTVT.

This clone has only a few counts. The rearrangement links TRBV19 to TRBJ1-5; the D is unclear. From germline, CDR1 is LNHDA and CDR2 SQIVND (reference sequence). This CDR3 spans 13 amino acids. V was pared by 0 bases and J by 7 bases, with 7 bases between. CDR3 bases: TGTGCCAGTAGTATAGAGTCGGGGCAGCCCCAGCATTTT. Protein sequence: CASSIESGQPQHF.